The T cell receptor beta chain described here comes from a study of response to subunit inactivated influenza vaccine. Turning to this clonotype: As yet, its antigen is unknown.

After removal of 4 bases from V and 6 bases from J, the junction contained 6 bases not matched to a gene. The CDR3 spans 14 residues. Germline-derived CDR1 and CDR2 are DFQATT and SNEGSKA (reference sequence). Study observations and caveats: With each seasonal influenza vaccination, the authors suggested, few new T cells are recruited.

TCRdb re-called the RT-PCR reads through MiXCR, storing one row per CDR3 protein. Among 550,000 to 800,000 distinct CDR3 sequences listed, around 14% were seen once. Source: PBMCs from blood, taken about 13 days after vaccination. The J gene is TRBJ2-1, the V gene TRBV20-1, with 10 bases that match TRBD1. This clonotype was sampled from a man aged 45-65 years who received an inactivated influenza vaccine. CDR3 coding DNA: TGCAGTGCTATGACAGGGGGCCGCTTCAATGAGCAGTTCTTC. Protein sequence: CSAMTGGRFNEQFF.